These 11 T cell receptor beta chains were sequenced from one sample in a study of coeliac disease. The protocol was immunoSEQ multiplex PCR, while the TCRdb copy is restricted to in-frame clones and leaves out a portion. The data contain just under 800 clones, 50% to 80% of them singletons. Sequenced material: intraepithelial lymphocytes from the gut. The receptors were gathered from a man older than 75 without celiac disease.

Concerning this clone itself: The junction departs from germline at one end; a sequencing error may be responsible. The V and J genes are TRBV7-2 and TRBJ2-5, with 11 positions matching TRBD2. Germline CDR1 SGHTA, CDR2 FQGNSA. The length of the CDR3 is 15 residues. CDR3 sequence (DNA): TGTGCCAGCAGCATAGCGGGGGGGCGCCAAGAGACCCAGTACTTC. Translation gives CASSIAGGRQETQYF.

CDR3 nucleotide sequence: TGTGCCAGGGGGGCAGGCACCGGGGAGCTGTTTTTT. Its translation: CARGAGTGELFF. This chain joins TRBV2 and TRBJ2-2; D is possibly TRBD1 (6 bases). Germline lookup yields CDR1 SNHLY and CDR2 FYNNEI. The CDR3 totals 12 residues. The V end lost 9 bases, the J end lost 4 bases, and 9 bases lay between the germline ends. Complete variable domain (other parts from reference TRBV2 and TRBJ2-2): EPEVTQTPSHQVTQMGQEVILRCVPISNHLYFYWYRQILGQKVEFLVSFYNNEISEKSEIFDDQFSVERPDGSNFTLKIRSTKLEDSAMYFCARGAGTGELFFGEGSRLTVL.

CDR3 in amino acids: CASTRDRGEQFF. CDR3 DNA: TGTGCCAGCACCCGCGACAGGGGTGAGCAGTTCTTC. The chain joins TRBV28 to TRBJ2-1; TRBD1 matches 8 bases. Germline V gene data show CDR1 as MDHEN and CDR2 as SYDVKM. Trimming at V came to 7 bases and at J to 9 bases, leaving 5 bases not matched to a gene. This CDR3 spans 12 amino acids. The variable domain in full, completed from reference TRBV28 and TRBJ2-1, reads DVKVTQSSRYLVKRTGEKVFLECVQDMDHENMFWYRQDPGLGLRLIYFSYDVKMKEKGDIPEGYSVSREKKERFSLILESASTNQTSMYLCASTRDRGEQFFGPGTRLTVL.

V gene TRBV20-1 combines with J gene TRBJ2-7; D is possibly TRBD1 (6 bases). Germline V gene data show CDR1 as DFQATT and CDR2 as SNEGSKA (reference sequence). The CDR3 is made up of 11 amino acids. V was trimmed by 6 bases and J by 4 bases, leaving 10 bases between them. CDR3 DNA: TGCAGTGCGACAGGTCCTTACGAGCAGTACTTC. Translating it yields CSATGPYEQYF.

This chain connects TRBV19 to TRBJ1-1; D is unclear. This CDR3 has 11 residues. V lost 7 bases to trimming and J lost 6 bases, with 9 bases between them. Germline-derived CDR1 and CDR2 are LNHDA and SQIVND (reference sequence). The CDR3 DNA sequence: TGTGCCAGTATAAGACTCGCTGAAGCTTTCTTT. Translation: CASIRLAEAFF.

This chain links TRBV13 with TRBJ1-3; possible D gene TRBD1, 6 bases. The CDR3 extends over 15 amino acids. The germline V gene encodes CDR1 PRHDT and CDR2 FYEKMQ (reference sequence). Deletions cut 0 bases from V and 3 bases from J, with 9 bases between. In nucleotides, the CDR3 is TGTGCCAGCAGCTTAGGCAGGGGAAGTGGAAACACCATATATTTT. It yields the protein CASSLGRGSGNTIYF. The variable domain in full, completed from reference TRBV13 and TRBJ1-3, reads AAGVIQSPRHLIKEKRETATLKCYPIPRHDTVYWYQQGPGQDPQFLISFYEKMQSDKGSIPDRFSAQQFSDYHSELNMSSLELGDSALYFCASSLGRGSGNTIYFGEGSWLTVV.

The V gene is TRBV7-4, the J gene TRBJ2-6; unclear D gene. This CDR3 has 18 residues. CDR1 is SGHVT and CDR2 is SQSDAQ in the germline V gene. The V and J ends lost 5 bases and 5 bases respectively, with 22 bases between them. The DNA of the CDR3 is TGTGCCAGCAGCCCATGTGTTAGCTCACAAAGTCGGGCCAACGTCCTGACTTTC. It encodes CASSPCVSSQSRANVLTF. Full variable domain (missing parts from reference TRBV7-4 and TRBJ2-6): GAGVSQSPRYKVAKRGRDVALRCDSISGHVTLYWYRQTLGQGSEVLTYSQSDAQRDKSGRPSGRFSAERPERSVSTLKIQRTEQGDSAVYLCASSPCVSSQSRANVLTFGAGSRLTVL.

CDR3 protein: CASSDWRGNTIYF. CDR3 DNA sequence: TGTGCCAGCAGTGATTGGCGGGGAAACACCATATATTTT. The chain joins TRBV6-1 to TRBJ1-3; no clear D. Per the germline V gene, CDR1 is MNHNS and CDR2 is SASEGT. The CDR3 runs to 13 residues. Trimming removed 3 bases from V and 4 bases from J, with 7 bases in between.

The chain couples TRBV20-1 to TRBJ1-2, with TRBD1 as a possible D gene (6 bases). V lost 5 bases and J 12 bases, leaving 13 bases between the germline ends. CDR1 and CDR2 from the germline V gene are DFQATT and SNEGSKA (reference sequence). This CDR3 has 10 amino acids. The CDR3 sequence is CSASGGADTF. CDR3 coding DNA: TGCAGTGCTTCCGGGGGGGCCGACACCTTC.

The chain couples TRBV7-8 to TRBJ2-6; 10 bases map to TRBD2. CDR3 size: 20 residues. The V gene end was trimmed by 1 base and the J gene end by 0 bases; junction bases not matched to a gene: 9. Per germline, CDR1 SGHVS and CDR2 FQNEAQ. The CDR3 bases are TGTGCCAGCAGCTTAGTTGCTAGCGGGGGCTTGGGCTCTGGGGCCAACGTCCTGACTTTC. Protein sequence: CASSLVASGGLGSGANVLTF.

The chain couples TRBV11-3 to TRBJ1-5; D might be TRBD1 (5 bases). With 5 bases removed from V and 1 base from J, the gap between germline ends came to 15 bases. CDR1 and CDR2 (germline): SGHNT, YENEEA. The length of the CDR3 is 16 residues. CDR3 residues: CASSPRQRTSNQPQHF. CDR3 DNA sequence: TGTGCCAGCAGCCCCAGACAGAGGACGAGCAATCAGCCCCAGCATTTT.